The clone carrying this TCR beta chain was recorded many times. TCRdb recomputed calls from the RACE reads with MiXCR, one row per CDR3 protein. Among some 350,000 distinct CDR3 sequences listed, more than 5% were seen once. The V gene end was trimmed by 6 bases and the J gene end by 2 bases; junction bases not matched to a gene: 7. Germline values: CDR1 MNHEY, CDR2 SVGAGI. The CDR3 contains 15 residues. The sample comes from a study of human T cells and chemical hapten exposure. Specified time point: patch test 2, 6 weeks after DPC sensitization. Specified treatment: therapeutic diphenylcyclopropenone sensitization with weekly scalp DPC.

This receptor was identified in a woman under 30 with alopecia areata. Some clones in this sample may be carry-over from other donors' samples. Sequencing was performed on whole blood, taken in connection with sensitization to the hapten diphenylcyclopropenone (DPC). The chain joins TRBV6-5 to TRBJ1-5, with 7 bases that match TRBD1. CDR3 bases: TGTGCCAGCAGCACTCGGACAGGAGGCAATCAGCCCCAGCATTTT. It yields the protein CASSTRTGGNQPQHF.